This TCR beta chain was recovered during a study of blood T cell repertoires in COVID-19. Study-level background: Acute and convalescent COVID-19 specimens originated in the United States, Italy and Spain. The analysed material was cDNA or gDNA that came from T cells, B-cell-depleted T cells, or PBMCs.

Trimming pared 6 bases from V and 2 bases from J, leaving 20 bases between. This CDR3 is 16 amino acids long. Looked up from germline, CDR1 is SNHLY and CDR2 is FYNNEI. Original methodology: Amplification from reference gene primers served as the basis for estimated nucleated cell counts. Some clones are missing from TCRdb's copy, which holds only in-frame ones; the method was immunoSEQ multiplex PCR. D and trimming were read from the DNA, whereas the V and J calls and clone size are those reported in that table. The sample lists some 13,000 clones, approximately 86% seen once, with 51% in the top ten.

The source of this sequence is a man older than 75 with acute or convalescent COVID-19. V usage is TRBV2 and J usage is TRBJ2-7; TRBD2 might be the D (6 bases). Sequencing input: peripheral blood. The CDR3 bases are TGTGCCAGCAGGGATTTAGCGGTAGGACGAACCTACGAGCAGTACTTC. Amino acid sequence: CASRDLAVGRTYEQYF.